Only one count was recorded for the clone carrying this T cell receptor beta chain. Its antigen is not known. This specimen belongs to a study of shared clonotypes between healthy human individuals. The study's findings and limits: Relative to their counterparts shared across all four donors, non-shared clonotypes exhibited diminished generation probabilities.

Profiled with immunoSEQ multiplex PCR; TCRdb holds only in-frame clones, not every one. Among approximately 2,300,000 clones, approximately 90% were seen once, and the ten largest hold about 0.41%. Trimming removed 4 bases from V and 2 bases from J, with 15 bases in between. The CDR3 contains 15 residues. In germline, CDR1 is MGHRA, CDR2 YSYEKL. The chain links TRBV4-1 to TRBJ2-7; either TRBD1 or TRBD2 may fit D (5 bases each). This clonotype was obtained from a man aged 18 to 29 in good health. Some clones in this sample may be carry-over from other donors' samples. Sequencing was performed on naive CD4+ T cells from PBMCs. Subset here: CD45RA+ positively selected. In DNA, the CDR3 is TGCGCCAGCAGCCGACACCGGGACGTTACCTACGAGCAGTACTTC. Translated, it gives CASSRHRDVTYEQYF.